Reported below is one TCR beta chain. The germline CDR1 and CDR2 sequences are MNHEY and SVGAGI. V lost 6 bases, J lost 2 bases, and 2 bases stayed unmatched. This CDR3 comprises 14 residues. The entry originates in a study of blood T cell repertoires in COVID-19. On the study more broadly: T cells, B-cell-depleted T cells, or PBMCs provided the cDNA or gDNA that served as material.

Seattle's cohort entered during active infection and was followed longitudinally. Under the authors' procedure: Estimation of nucleated cell counts relied on the amplification of reference gene primers. The repertoire was sequenced with immunoSEQ multiplex PCR; TCRdb's copy has only in-frame clones and lacks some. Clone size and the V and J calls come from that table; the DNA yielded D and trimming. The repertoire holds a few hundred thousand clones, with approximately 89% as singletons. Sequenced sample: peripheral blood. The J gene is TRBJ1-4, the V gene TRBV6-5; TRBD1 agrees at 8 bases. The clonotype was recovered from a woman in her 70s with COVID-19, enrolled during active disease. CDR3: CASRRTGTNEKLFF. The CDR3 DNA sequence: TGTGCCAGCAGAAGGACAGGGACTAATGAAAAACTGTTTTTT.